A selection of T cell receptor beta chains follows, all from one sample in a study of cytotoxic CD8 clonotypes in ibrutinib-treated CLL. Profiled with immunoSEQ multiplex PCR; TCRdb holds only in-frame clones, not every one. The data hold fewer than 400,000 clones, with 60% to 80% observed a single time. The specimen comprised PBMCs, sampled after 36 months of ibrutinib treatment. The receptors come from a human donor with chronic lymphocytic leukemia. Both conserved end residues are part of each CDR3. The order of the fields is clone size, V gene, D gene, J gene, CDR3 protein, CDR3 DNA. A D gene is named only where the DNA matches it firmly. A clone size is listed for some rows: how often the clone was seen (once, few, many), or a class if it is expanded.

-,TRBV13,-,TRBJ2-7,CASSAQGRGNPYEQYF,TGTGCCAGCAGCGCCCAGGGGAGAGGGAACCCCTACGAGCAGTACTTC
few,TRBV9,-,TRBJ2-5,CASSRTPRETQYF,TGTGCCAGCAGCAGGACACCACGGGAGACCCAGTACTTC
-,TRBV2,-,TRBJ1-2,CASSLTGFPYYGYTF,TGTGCCAGCAGCCTAACAGGGTTTCCCTACTATGGCTACACCTTC
-,TRBV2,TRBD2,TRBJ2-3,CASRIRGGTDTQYF,TGTGCCAGCAGGATACGGGGGGGCACAGATACGCAGTATTTT
-,TRBV6-1,-,TRBJ1-1,CASSVYTEAFF,TGTGCCAGCAGCGTGTACACTGAAGCTTTCTTT
-,TRBV7-8,-,TRBJ1-2,CASSLEGRNYGYTF,TGTGCCAGCAGCTTAGAGGGACGTAACTATGGCTACACCTTC
-,TRBV2,TRBD1,TRBJ2-7,CASSEAGARDRGYEQYF,TGTGCCAGCAGTGAAGCTGGGGCCAGGGACAGGGGCTACGAGCAGTACTTC
-,TRBV4-3,-,TRBJ2-1,CASSQGGVVGGHEQFF,TGCGCCAGCAGCCAAGGGGGGGTCGTAGGAGGTCATGAGCAGTTCTTC
-,TRBV6-6,-,TRBJ1-1,CASSPGLVEAFF,TGTGCCAGCAGCCCGGGGTTAGTTGAAGCTTTCTTT
-,TRBV9,TRBD2,TRBJ2-3,CASSVGGGADTQYF,TGTGCCAGCAGCGTAGGCGGGGGAGCAGATACGCAGTATTTT
once,TRBV28,-,TRBJ2-7,CASSLFSRGRSYEQYF,TGTGCCAGCAGTTTATTTTCCCGCGGTCGCTCCTACGAGCAGTACTTC
-,TRBV5-4,-,TRBJ2-1,CASSPGTSPLDRNEQFF,TGTGCCAGCAGCCCGGGGACTTCCCCCTTGGATCGAAATGAGCAGTTCTTC
-,TRBV28,TRBD2,TRBJ2-7,CASSFRLAEARYF,TGTGCCAGCAGTTTTCGTCTAGCGGAGGCAAGGTACTTC
-,TRBV7-2,-,TRBJ2-7,CASSLLGASSYEQYF,TGTGCCAGCAGCTTACTCGGAGCCAGCTCCTACGAGCAGTACTTC
-,TRBV28,-,TRBJ2-3,CASSLSGPLGDTQYF,TGTGCCAGCAGTTTATCCGGCCCCCTAGGGGATACGCAGTATTTT
-,TRBV2,-,TRBJ2-3,CASGLSGDTQYF,TGTGCCAGCGGACTCTCGGGAGATACGCAGTATTTT
-,TRBV28,-,TRBJ1-5,CASSLWGVTAYSNQPQHF,TGTGCCAGCAGTTTATGGGGGGTGACAGCTTATAGCAATCAGCCCCAGCATTTT
-,TRBV9,-,TRBJ1-1,CASSVGDGVNTEAFF,TGTGCCAGCAGCGTAGGGGATGGGGTGAACACTGAAGCTTTCTTT
-,TRBV27,TRBD1,TRBJ1-4,CASRPWGQGGEKLFF,TGTGCCAGCAGACCGTGGGGACAGGGGGGTGAAAAACTGTTTTTT
-,TRBV5-1,TRBD2,TRBJ2-3,CASSRWRGETDTQYF,TGCGCCAGCAGCCGTTGGCGGGGGGAAACAGATACGCAGTATTTT
-,TRBV7-2,TRBD1,TRBJ1-2,CASSLSGQARGGGYTF,TGTGCCAGCAGCTTATCCGGACAGGCCCGAGGTGGCGGCTACACCTTC
-,TRBV28,-,TRBJ2-1,CASSLVGKYNEQFF,TGTGCCAGCAGTTTAGTGGGAAAGTACAATGAGCAGTTCTTC